Listed below are T cell receptor beta chains from one sample, sequenced in a study of T and B cells in COVID-19 patients. TCRdb independently ran MiXCR on the multiplex PCR reads; one entry per CDR3 protein. The data hold around 5,000 distinct CDR3 sequences, with 25% to 30% observed a single time. Sequenced input: blood. These receptors all come from a human donor with active COVID-19. The CDR3 runs from the conserved cysteine through the conserved F or W. The order of the fields is V gene, J gene, clone size, D gene, CDR3 DNA, CDR3 protein. The D gene is left open where the match is weak. Only some rows state a clone size, as once, few, many or a class for expanded clones.

TRBV30,TRBJ2-3,medium-sized,TRBD1,TGTGCCTGTAAACCCGGGACAGGGGTAGATACGCAGTATTTT,CACKPGTGVDTQYF
TRBV15,TRBJ2-1,medium-sized,.,TGTGCCACCAGCACCCGAAGATACAATGAGCAGTTCTTC,CATSTRRYNEQFF
TRBV6-1,TRBJ2-5,medium-sized,.,TGTGCCAGCAGTCTTGACGCAATGGAGACCCAGTACTTC,CASSLDAMETQYF
TRBV18,TRBJ2-1,.,TRBD2,TGTGCCAGCTCACCACGGCTAGCGGGAGGTTCCTACAATGAGCAGTTCTTC,CASSPRLAGGSYNEQFF
TRBV12-5,TRBJ2-3,.,TRBD2,TGTGCTAGTGGTCCGGGACTAGACACAGATACGCAGTATTTT,CASGPGLDTDTQYF
TRBV5-5,TRBJ2-7,medium-sized,TRBD1,TGTGCCAGCAGCGCGGGACAGGGGGCCGACGAGCAGTACTTC,CASSAGQGADEQYF
TRBV6-1,TRBJ2-1,.,.,TGTGCCAGCAGAACTCCCCCAAGGACTAACTACAATAAGCAGTTCTTC,CASRTPPRTNYNKQFF
TRBV7-2,TRBJ2-5,.,.,TGTGCCAGCAGTCCGTACCAAGAGACCCAGTACTTC,CASSPYQETQYF
TRBV12-3/TRBV12-4,TRBJ2-1,medium-sized,TRBD1,TGTGCCAGCAGTTCCGACAGGGGATATGAGCAGTTCTTC,CASSSDRGYEQFF
TRBV10-3,TRBJ1-3,.,.,TGTGCCATCAGTGGAGGAAACACCATATATTTT,CAISGGNTIYF
TRBV6-2/TRBV6-3,TRBJ2-7,medium-sized,TRBD2,TGTGCCAGCAGTTACTCTAGCGGGGCCTACGAGCAGTACTTC,CASSYSSGAYEQYF
TRBV4-3,TRBJ1-1,.,.,TGCGCCAGCAGCCAAGTTTTGGCATACACTGAAGCTTTCTTT,CASSQVLAYTEAFF
TRBV13,TRBJ2-5,.,.,TGTGCCAGCAGTGAAGAGACCCAGTACTTC,CASSEETQYF
TRBV7-2,TRBJ2-5,.,.,TGTGCCAGCACCCAGACAGTGCAGAGGTCGGAGACCCAGTACTTC,CASTQTVQRSETQYF
TRBV19,TRBJ1-5,medium-sized,.,TGTGCCAGTTCGCGCTCCCTTTATAGCAATCAGCCCCAGCATTTT,CASSRSLYSNQPQHF
TRBV5-5,TRBJ2-3,.,TRBD2,TGTGCCAGCAGCCCGGGACTAGCGGGAGGGCCAGATACGCAGTATTTT,CASSPGLAGGPDTQYF
TRBV29-1,TRBJ2-3,.,TRBD2,TGCAGCGTGGAACTCAGCGGGAGCGATCCAGATACGCAGTATTTT,CSVELSGSDPDTQYF
TRBV12-3/TRBV12-4,TRBJ1-4,once,.,TGTGCCAGCAGTTTTTCTGCAACTAATAAAAAACTGTTTTTT,CASSFSATNKKLFF
TRBV29-1,TRBJ2-7,medium-sized,.,TGCAGCGTTCTCGGACTCCGGGGGTCCTCCTACGAGCAGTACTTC,CSVLGLRGSSYEQYF
TRBV24-1,TRBJ2-1,medium-sized,.,TGTGCCACCAGTGATTTGCATCTAGGGGGGCAGTTCTTC,CATSDLHLGGQFF
TRBV30,TRBJ2-1,medium-sized,.,TGTGCCTGGAGTGCCCCAATTGTGGGGGGCCTCAATGAGCAGTTCTTC,CAWSAPIVGGLNEQFF
TRBV6-5,TRBJ2-4,medium-sized,.,TGTGCCAGCAGTTACTCACTCCCGCCAGGGAAAAACATTCAGTACTTC,CASSYSLPPGKNIQYF
TRBV20-1,TRBJ2-3,few,TRBD2,TGCAGTTCTAGCGGGAGGGCCGCCGGCGCAGATACGCAGTATTTT,CSSSGRAAGADTQYF
TRBV6-2/TRBV6-3,TRBJ1-5,few,.,TGTGCCAGCAGCCCTGGGGGAGGCCCCGATCAGCCCCAGCATTTT,CASSPGGGPDQPQHF
TRBV19,TRBJ2-7,.,TRBD1,TGTGCCAGGACAGGGGGTAGGGGGGAGTACGAGCAGTACTTC,CARTGGRGEYEQYF
TRBV5-6,TRBJ2-7,.,TRBD2,TGCGCCAGCAGCCAAGATCCTCTGCGGGAGGGCCGCGACGAGCAGTACTTC,CASSQDPLREGRDEQYF
TRBV4-3,TRBJ1-4,.,.,TGCGCCAGCAGCCAAGATGCGCGGGAAAAACTGTTTTTT,CASSQDAREKLFF
TRBV30,TRBJ1-6,medium-sized,.,TGTGCCTGGAGTGTACCTTCCGCTTCACCCCTCCACTTT,CAWSVPSASPLHF
TRBV29-1,TRBJ1-1,medium-sized,.,TGCAGCGTTGAGAATCTCAGGGTAGAGAACACTGAAGCTTTCTTT,CSVENLRVENTEAFF
TRBV6-5,TRBJ1-1,few,.,TGTGCCAGCAGTTACGCCGAGGGGACTGAAGCTTTCTTT,CASSYAEGTEAFF
TRBV6-2/TRBV6-3,TRBJ2-3,medium-sized,.,TGTGCCAGCAGTAGAGGACTGAACCAAATCACAGATACGCAGTATTTT,CASSRGLNQITDTQYF
TRBV24-1,TRBJ2-1,.,TRBD1,TGTGCCACCAGTGACCCGGACAGGGGGCATATCAATGAGCAGTTCTTC,CATSDPDRGHINEQFF
TRBV18,TRBJ2-7,medium-sized,.,TGTGCCAGCTCTCCTTCCGACGGTTCCTACGAGCAGTACTTC,CASSPSDGSYEQYF
TRBV12-3/TRBV12-4,TRBJ1-1,.,TRBD1,TGTGCCAGCAGTTTCTCCGGGACAGAATACACTGAAGCTTTCTTT,CASSFSGTEYTEAFF
TRBV5-4,TRBJ2-1,medium-sized,TRBD2,TGTGCCAGCAGCTGGGCTGGGAGGGAGGTGCAGTTCTTC,CASSWAGREVQFF
TRBV7-6,TRBJ2-1,.,.,TGTGCCAGCAGCTCTATGCCCGTTAGTGAGCAGTTCTTC,CASSSMPVSEQFF
TRBV29-1,TRBJ1-2,medium-sized,.,TGCAGCGTTGAAGAGGGGCCGTGGAATGGCTACACCTTC,CSVEEGPWNGYTF
TRBV7-6,TRBJ2-2,medium-sized,TRBD1,TGTGCCAGCAGCTTCCATGGGACAGTTAACACCGGGGAGCTGTTTTTT,CASSFHGTVNTGELFF
TRBV6-5,TRBJ1-6,medium-sized,.,TGTGCCAGCAGTTGGGATGCGGGGGCCGATAATTCACCCCTCCACTTT,CASSWDAGADNSPLHF
TRBV6-5,TRBJ1-1,.,.,TGTGCCAGCAGCCCATCGGGAAGCCCTTACACTGAAGCTTTCTTT,CASSPSGSPYTEAFF
TRBV4-3,TRBJ2-3,few,TRBD2,TGCGCCAGCAGCCAAGGGGGGGGGGACACAGATACGCAGTATTTT,CASSQGGGDTDTQYF
TRBV12-3/TRBV12-4,TRBJ1-1,.,.,TGTGCCAGCAGCCGTGACAGTAACACTGAAGCTTTCTTT,CASSRDSNTEAFF
TRBV6-5,TRBJ1-5,few,.,TGTGCCAGCAGTTACACTGCCATACAGGGCCTCTCTGATCAGCCCCAGCATTTT,CASSYTAIQGLSDQPQHF
TRBV5-4,TRBJ2-5,medium-sized,.,TGTGCCAGCAGCTTGGAGTTCCCCCAAGAGACCCAGTACTTC,CASSLEFPQETQYF
TRBV12-3/TRBV12-4,TRBJ1-4,.,.,TGTGCCAGCACCTCCCAGCGACAGGCCGGTCGGGATGAAAAACTGTTTTTT,CASTSQRQAGRDEKLFF
TRBV6-1,TRBJ1-4,.,TRBD1,TGTGCCAGCAATCGACAGGGGGCCTCTAATGAAAAACTGTTTTTT,CASNRQGASNEKLFF
TRBV12-3/TRBV12-4,TRBJ1-1,few,.,TGTGCCAGCAGTTATACAGGGTTTATGAACACTGAAGCTTTCTTT,CASSYTGFMNTEAFF
TRBV6-5,TRBJ1-1,.,.,TGTGCCAGCGGGGGTTTGGGAACTGAAGCTTTCTTT,CASGGLGTEAFF
TRBV18,TRBJ2-5,medium-sized,.,TGTGCCAGCACCAGGGGAAAAGAGACCCAGTACTTC,CASTRGKETQYF
TRBV10-3,TRBJ2-1,medium-sized,.,TGTGCCATCAGTGAGGGGAATGAGCAGTTCTTC,CAISEGNEQFF
TRBV11-1,TRBJ1-1,few,.,TGTGCCAGCAGCCCCCGGCTCGGGGCTTTCTTT,CASSPRLGAFF
TRBV6-5,TRBJ1-3,.,.,TGTGCCAGCAGTTACTCCTGGTCGGGAAACACCATATATTTT,CASSYSWSGNTIYF
TRBV20-1,TRBJ1-3,.,.,TGCAGTGCTAGAGGTTTTTCCCATGAGGACACGACAGACGGTTCTGGAAACACCATATATTTT,CSARGFSHEDTTDGSGNTIYF
TRBV10-3,TRBJ2-7,.,.,TGTGCCATCAGTGTCGGGAATGAGCAGTACTTC,CAISVGNEQYF
TRBV27,TRBJ2-2,medium-sized,TRBD1,TGTGCCAGCGCTCCCGGCGGACAGGAGATCACCGGGGAGCTGTTTTTT,CASAPGGQEITGELFF
TRBV5-6,TRBJ1-1,.,TRBD1,TGTGCCAGCAGCTTTAGAGGGACAGGGGACCTAGGGGCTTTCTTT,CASSFRGTGDLGAFF
TRBV6-4,TRBJ2-3,medium-sized,.,TGTGCCAGCAGTGACGGGAGCGGGAGCACAGATACGCAGTATTTT,CASSDGSGSTDTQYF
TRBV15,TRBJ2-3,medium-sized,.,TGTGCCACCAGCGCAAGTCGGGGTTCCGATACGCAGTATTTT,CATSASRGSDTQYF
TRBV10-3,TRBJ1-3,few,TRBD1,TGTGCCATCCCCCCCACAGGGGAGGCCTCTGGAAACACCATATATTTT,CAIPPTGEASGNTIYF